Following are 5 T cell receptor beta chains from one sample sequenced in a study of cytomegalovirus exposure and HLA in healthy donors. Amplification used 60 Vbeta primers and 13 Jbeta primers. Profiled with immunoSEQ multiplex PCR; TCRdb holds only in-frame clones, not every one. The repertoire holds around 130,000 clones, with 70% to 85% as singletons. The sequenced sample was PBMCs. The receptors were gathered from a boy between 10 and 17 years old in good health and CMV-seronegative.

The chain has TRBV5-4 and TRBJ2-7; TRBD2 matches 9 bases. Germline CDR1 reads SGHNT; CDR2 reads YYREEE (reference sequence). Trimming removed 1 base from V and 4 bases from J; junction bases left unmatched: 6. The CDR3 has 15 amino acids. CDR3 sequence reads: CASSLSGTSIYEQYF. The DNA of the CDR3 is TGTGCCAGCAGCTTGAGTGGGACTAGCATTTACGAGCAGTACTTC.

This chain uses TRBV5-4 with TRBJ2-7; TRBD2 matches at 7 bases. V lost 0 bases to trimming and J lost 5 bases; unmatched junction nucleotides: 8. Per germline, CDR1 SGHNT and CDR2 YYREEE (reference sequence). The CDR3 runs 15 residues. In nucleotides, the CDR3 is TGTGCCAGCAGCTTGGGGCGGGAGATAGGGAACGAGCAGTACTTC. Protein product: CASSLGREIGNEQYF.

The genes are TRBV6-5 and TRBJ2-7, with 9 positions matching TRBD1. Per germline, CDR1 MNHEY and CDR2 SVGAGI. The CDR3 length is 14 residues. J gave up 5 bases and V 6 bases, and 8 bases lay outside the gene matches. The chain's CDR3 is CASSYYRGRDEQYF. DNA of the CDR3: TGTGCCAGCAGCTATTACAGGGGGCGGGACGAGCAGTACTTC.

This clone has just one count. The rearrangement joins TRBV6-6 to TRBJ1-6, with D possibly being TRBD1 (5 bases). V was cut by 2 bases and J by 8 bases, with 16 bases left in between. Looked up from germline, CDR1 is MNHNY and CDR2 is SVGAGI (reference sequence). The CDR3 has 16 residues. The CDR3 nucleotides read TGTGCCAGCAGTTACCCCGCCCGGGGAGGGGATTCACCCCTCCACTTT. Translated, it gives CASSYPARGGDSPLHF.

The chain joins TRBV4-2 to TRBJ2-2, with TRBD2 matching 8 bases. V lost 6 bases to trimming and J lost 7 bases; unmatched junction nucleotides: 10. The germline V gene encodes CDR1 LGHNA and CDR2 YNFKEQ. The CDR3 runs 15 residues. The CDR3 DNA reads as TGTGCCAGCAGTTATGAGCGGGAGACGGACGGGGAGCTGTTTTTT. Protein: CASSYERETDGELFF.